This TCR beta chain was sequenced during a study of cytomegalovirus exposure and HLA in healthy donors. From germline, CDR1 is SSHAT and CDR2 FNYEAQ (reference sequence). The CDR3 spans 17 residues. PCR employed 60 Vbeta and 13 Jbeta primers. Repertoires were generated with immunoSEQ multiplex PCR, while TCRdb's copy carries only in-frame clones and drops some. Of approximately 110,000 clones listed, approximately 15% are singletons. About this clone: Mismatch with germline at one junction end may stem from a read error.

The specimen sequenced was PBMCs. The J gene is TRBJ2-5, the V gene TRBV7-7; TRBD2 matches at 12 bases. This TCR came from a woman aged 18-29 years in good health and CMV-seronegative. The DNA for the CDR3 is TGTGCTAGCAGCTTAGGGGGACTAGCGGGCGCCGAAGAGACCCAGTACTTC. Its translation: CASSLGGLAGAEETQYF.